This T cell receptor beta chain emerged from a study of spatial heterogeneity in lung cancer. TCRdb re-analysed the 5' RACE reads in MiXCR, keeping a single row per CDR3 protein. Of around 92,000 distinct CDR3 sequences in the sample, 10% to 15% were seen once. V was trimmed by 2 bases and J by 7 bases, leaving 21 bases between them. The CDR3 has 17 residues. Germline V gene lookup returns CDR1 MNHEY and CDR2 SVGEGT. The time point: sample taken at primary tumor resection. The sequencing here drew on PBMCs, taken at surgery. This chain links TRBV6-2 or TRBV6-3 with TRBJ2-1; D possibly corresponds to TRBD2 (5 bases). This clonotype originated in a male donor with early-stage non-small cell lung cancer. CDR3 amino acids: CASSYAASGYHVNEQFF. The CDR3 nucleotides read TGTGCCAGCAGTTACGCCGCGAGCGGCTACCATGTAAATGAGCAGTTCTTC.